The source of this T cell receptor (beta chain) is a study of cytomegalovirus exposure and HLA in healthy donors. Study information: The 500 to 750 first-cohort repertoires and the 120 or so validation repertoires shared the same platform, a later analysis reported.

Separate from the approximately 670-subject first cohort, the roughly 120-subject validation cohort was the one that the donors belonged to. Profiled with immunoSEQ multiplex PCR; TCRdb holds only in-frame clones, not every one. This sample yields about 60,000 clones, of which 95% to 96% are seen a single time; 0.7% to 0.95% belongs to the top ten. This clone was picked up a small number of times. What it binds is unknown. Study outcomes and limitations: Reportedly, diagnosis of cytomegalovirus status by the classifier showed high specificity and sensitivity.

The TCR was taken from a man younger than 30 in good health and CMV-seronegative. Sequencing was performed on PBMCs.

CDR3 in DNA: TGTGCCAGCAGTTACTCGACAGGGATCGGTGAAAAACTGTTTTTT. It yields the protein CASSYSTGIGEKLFF. The chain is built from TRBV6-5 and TRBJ1-4; 7 positions agree with TRBD1. The J segment lost 7 bases and the V segment lost 0 bases, leaving 5 bases of the junction unmatched. This CDR3 spans 15 amino acids. Germline lookup yields CDR1 MNHEY and CDR2 SVGAGI.